Following are 13 T cell receptor beta chains from one sample sequenced in a study of beta chain features in type 1 diabetes. For these TCRs, the target antigens are not known. Study-level findings and limits: TCRB CDR3s were moderately but significantly shorter in Type 1 diabetes patients in all four CD4+ subsets.

The study reverse transcribed the entire isolated RNA, so it sequenced expressed TCRB transcripts. The method was immunoSEQ multiplex PCR; TCRdb's version includes in-frame clones alone and lacks a portion of them. The sample carries tens of thousands of clones, 42% recorded once. The sequenced material came from Tregs from blood. These receptors all come from a man aged 30 to 45 with type 1 diabetes.

This clone showed up just a few times. The V call is TRBV5-1, the J call TRBJ2-7, with D maybe TRBD1 (6 bases). The V end lost 2 bases, the J end lost 4 bases, and 13 bases lay between the germline ends. The germline V gene encodes CDR1 SGHRS and CDR2 YFSETQ. CDR3 length: 14 residues. This CDR3 reads CASSLQGPGYEQYF. DNA of the CDR3: TGCGCCAGCAGCTTACAGGGCCCGGGGTACGAGCAGTACTTC.

This clone was seen more than once but under ten times. The chain has TRBV2 and TRBJ2-1; D is possibly TRBD1 (5 bases). This CDR3 has 13 amino acids. V was cut by 4 bases and J by 4 bases, with 8 bases left in between. In germline, CDR1 is SNHLY, CDR2 FYNNEI. Here the CDR3 DNA reads TGTGCCAGCAGTGCCGCAGGGTACAATGAGCAGTTCTTC. Translating gives CASSAAGYNEQFF.

The chain combines TRBV18 with TRBJ2-7; 10 bases line up with TRBD1. CDR1 KGHSH and CDR2 LQKENI come from the germline V gene. Trimming cost V 2 bases and J 5 bases; bases outside gene matches: 3. This CDR3 has 14 residues. For the CDR3, the DNA is TGTGCCAGCTCACCAGGGACAGGGGAAAACGAGCAGTACTTC. It codes for CASSPGTGENEQYF.

This clone showed up just a few times. This sequence joins TRBV5-6 and TRBJ2-7; TRBD1 matches at 11 bases. Germline CDR1 and CDR2: SGHDT and YYEEEE. The CDR3 contains 16 residues. J gave up 6 bases and V 4 bases, and 12 bases lay outside the gene matches. CDR3 sequence reads: CASSLFGQGAPREQYF. The CDR3 DNA is TGTGCCAGCAGCCTATTCGGACAGGGGGCCCCCCGCGAGCAGTACTTC.

The chain joins TRBV4-1 to TRBJ1-2, with D possibly being TRBD1 (6 bases). The V end was cut by 3 bases, the J end by 6 bases, with 11 bases between. The germline V gene has CDR1 MGHRA and CDR2 YSYEKL. This CDR3 is 13 amino acids long. Here the CDR3 DNA reads TGCGCCAGCAGCCAGAGCAGGGGTGATGGCTACACCTTC. It yields the protein CASSQSRGDGYTF.

V gene TRBV6-6 combines with J gene TRBJ1-2; 7 bases match TRBD1. Germline CDR1 MNHNY, CDR2 SVGAGI (reference sequence). This CDR3 region has 14 residues. The V and J ends lost 3 bases and 7 bases, in that order; junction bases with no gene match: 8. DNA for the CDR3: TGTGCCAGCAGTTATATCAGGGGGTCAATTGGCTACACCTTC. It specifies CASSYIRGSIGYTF.

This clone was seen more than once but under ten times. This chain uses TRBV7-2 with TRBJ2-1; possible D gene TRBD2, 5 bases. CDR1 and CDR2 (germline): SGHTA, FQGNSA. CDR3 length: 13 amino acids. The ends were cut back, 1 base at V and 7 bases at J, with 8 bases in the middle. The CDR3 DNA sequence: TGTGCCAGCAGCTTAGGTCGGAGGAATGAGCAGTTCTTC. Its translation is CASSLGRRNEQFF.

This chain connects TRBV2 to TRBJ2-3, with 7 bases matching TRBD2. The CDR3 is 14 amino acids. After removal of 4 bases from V and 2 bases from J, the junction contained 3 bases not matched to a gene. Looked up from germline, CDR1 is SNHLY and CDR2 is FYNNEI. CDR3 protein: CASSVQRDTDTQYF. In DNA form, the CDR3 reads TGTGCCAGCAGTGTCCAGCGGGACACAGATACGCAGTATTTT.

The V gene is TRBV2, the J gene TRBJ1-1, with TRBD1 matching 9 bases. V gave up 5 bases and J gave up 4 bases; unmatched junction bases: 8. CDR3 size: 15 residues. From germline, CDR1 is SNHLY and CDR2 FYNNEI. The DNA for the CDR3 is TGTGCCAGCAGTTCACAGGGGGCGCGGAGCACTGAAGCTTTCTTT. This encodes CASSSQGARSTEAFF.

The V and J genes are TRBV7-2 and TRBJ2-7; a weak D match, TRBD2 (5 bases). V was shortened by 1 base and J by 0 bases, with 7 bases between the two germline ends. Looked up from germline, CDR1 is SGHTA and CDR2 is FQGNSA. The CDR3 contains 14 residues. The CDR3 is CASSLGRYSYEQYF. Here the CDR3 DNA reads TGTGCCAGCAGCTTAGGGAGGTACTCCTACGAGCAGTACTTC.

This clone was recorded a few times. J is TRBJ2-1 and V is TRBV19, with 9 bases aligning to TRBD2. Germline trimming cut 4 bases from V and 7 bases from J; bases unmatched to any gene: 8. Germline V gene sequence: CDR1 LNHDA, CDR2 SQIVND (reference sequence). The CDR3 has 15 amino acids. The CDR3 region is CASSTSGRWTNEQFF. As DNA, the CDR3 is TGTGCCAGTAGTACCAGCGGGAGGTGGACTAATGAGCAGTTCTTC.

The chain carries TRBV28 and TRBJ2-5, with 11 bases identical to TRBD1. J lost 13 bases, V lost 5 bases, and 12 bases had no gene match. The CDR3 spans 14 residues. Germline V lookup: CDR1 MDHEN, CDR2 SYDVKM. CDR3 loop: CASSAGQGAKIAYF. The CDR3 DNA reads TGTGCCAGCAGTGCCGGACAGGGGGCAAAGATAGCGTACTTC.

The chain employs TRBV4-1 and TRBJ2-5; the match to TRBD1 covers 7 bases. V was pared by 3 bases and J by 2 bases, with 0 bases of the junction left unmatched. The CDR3 is 13 amino acids. Germline CDR1 reads MGHRA; CDR2 reads YSYEKL. The DNA of the CDR3 is TGCGCCAGCAGCCAGGGACAGCAAGAGACCCAGTACTTC. Its translation is CASSQGQQETQYF.